This passage covers 14 T cell receptor beta chains from one sample sequenced in a study of Graves' ophthalmopathy and Graves' hyperthyroidism. Amplification targeted the TCR beta CDR3 regions, with RNA transcripts as the source material. Second-round multiplex PCR came after first-round RT-PCR with HTBI primers. Each CDR3 protein is one row after TCRdb ran MiXCR on the multiplex PCR reads. The sample has more than 300,000 distinct CDR3 sequences, approximately 18% seen once; the top ten hold roughly 2.3%. The sample comprised peripheral blood. These receptors all stem from an adult woman with stable Graves' hyperthyroidism.

This clonotype was found many times. V gene TRBV19 combines with J gene TRBJ2-2; 8 bases match TRBD1. There are 20 residues in the CDR3. Trimming cost V 4 bases and J 1 base; bases outside gene matches: 17. Germline CDR1 and CDR2: LNHDA and SQIVND (reference sequence). The CDR3 bases are TGTGCCAGTAGTAGGACAGGGATATCTCCCTTTTTAAGGAACACCGGGGAGCTGTTTTTT. Its translation: CASSRTGISPFLRNTGELFF. The variable domain in full, completed from reference TRBV19 and TRBJ2-2, reads DGGITQSPKYLFRKEGQNVTLSCEQNLNHDAMYWYRQDPGQGLRLIYYSQIVNDFQKGDIAEGYSVSREKKESFPLTVTSAQKNPTAFYLCASSRTGISPFLRNTGELFFGEGSRLTVL.

This clonotype came up a few times. A much larger clone is a single base away; this may be a read error. This chain joins TRBV12-3 or TRBV12-4 and TRBJ2-2; maybe TRBD2 (5 bases). This CDR3 contains 13 residues. CDR3 residues: CASSFENTGELCF. The CDR3 bases are TGTGCCAGCAGTTTTGAGAACACCGGGGAGCTGTGTTTT.

This clonotype was observed a single time. The genes are TRBV6-2 or TRBV6-3 and TRBJ2-5, with 7 bases identical to TRBD1. From germline, CDR1 is MNHEY and CDR2 SVGEGT. V shed 4 bases, J shed 2 bases, and the junction held 4 bases outside the gene matches. The CDR3 covers 14 residues. For the CDR3, the DNA is TGTGCCAGCAGTTGGGGACAGCCACAAGAGACCCAGTACTTC. Translated, it gives CASSWGQPQETQYF.

This clonotype was detected a few times. This sequence joins TRBV4-3 and TRBJ2-7, with 10 bases identical to TRBD2. CDR3 length equals 17 residues. Germline assignment: CDR1 LGHNA and CDR2 YSLEER. The ends lost 0 bases at V and 2 bases at J; junction bases unmatched: 7. CDR3 DNA: TGCGCCAGCAGCCAAGATTCCGCTAGCGGGAGTACCTACGAGCAGTACTTC. Its protein product is CASSQDSASGSTYEQYF.

The J gene is TRBJ2-7, the V gene TRBV3-1, with 8 bases fitting TRBD1. Losses at the gene ends were 5 bases for V and 3 bases for J; bases not matched to a gene: 15. This CDR3 region has 17 residues. CDR1 is LGHDT, CDR2 YNNKEL, per germline (reference sequence). The CDR3 sequence is CASSSRRLDRGFYEQYF. DNA for the CDR3: TGTGCCAGCAGCTCACGGCGGCTAGACAGGGGATTCTACGAGCAGTACTTC.

The chain joins TRBV3-1 to TRBJ2-7; D call uncertain. Germline loops: CDR1 LGHDT, CDR2 YNNKEL (reference sequence). The CDR3 has 16 amino acids. V was pared by 0 bases and J by 2 bases, with 14 bases between. Written as DNA, the CDR3 is TGTGCCAGCAGCCAAGAGTTACCGGACGTTACCTACGAGCAGTACTTC. It translates to CASSQELPDVTYEQYF.

This clonotype was observed many times. The chain has TRBV27 and TRBJ1-2; D is perhaps TRBD1 (6 bases). The CDR3 spans 16 residues. The ends were cut back, 4 bases at V and 1 base at J, with 16 bases in the middle. In germline, CDR1 is MNHEY, CDR2 SMNVEV (reference sequence). The CDR3 loop is CASSSAPGHDNYGYTF. In DNA form, the CDR3 reads TGTGCCAGCAGTTCGGCCCCGGGACACGATAACTATGGCTACACCTTC.

A word on this clonotype: A much larger clone sits a single nucleotide away, making a read error possible. The chain uses TRBV27 and TRBJ2-2, with 8 bases identical to TRBD1. Per germline, CDR1 MNHEY and CDR2 SMNVEV (reference sequence). This CDR3 has 10 amino acids. The CDR3 DNA follows: TGTGCCGGGATACAGGGGGAGCTGTGTTTT. Translated: CAGIQGELCF.

The chain combines TRBV12-3 or TRBV12-4 with TRBJ1-6; TRBD1 might be the D (6 bases). The CDR3 runs to 15 residues. The ends were cut back, 4 bases at V and 4 bases at J, with 11 bases in the middle. The CDR3 loop is CASSSSGEYNSPLHF. The CDR3 coding sequence is TGTGCCAGCAGTTCCTCAGGGGAATATAATTCACCCCTCCACTTT.

This clonotype was seen ten or more times. J is TRBJ2-2 and V is TRBV2; the match to TRBD1 covers 7 bases. CDR1 and CDR2 from the germline V gene are SNHLY and FYNNEI. The CDR3 is made up of 14 amino acids. Trimming took 3 bases from V and 7 from J; bases not matched to a gene: 5. The CDR3 nucleotides are TGTGCCAGCAGTGAGGAAGGGGGCTACGGGGAGCTGTTTTTT. Translating gives CASSEEGGYGELFF. Supplemented by reference TRBV2 and TRBJ2-2, the full variable domain reads EPEVTQTPSHQVTQMGQEVILRCVPISNHLYFYWYRQILGQKVEFLVSFYNNEISEKSEIFDDQFSVERPDGSNFTLKIRSTKLEDSAMYFCASSEEGGYGELFFGEGSRLTVL.

At least ten counts were recorded for this clonotype. The chain carries TRBV28 and TRBJ1-2; a weak D match, TRBD1 (5 bases). This CDR3 has 15 residues. Per germline, CDR1 MDHEN and CDR2 SYDVKM. V was clipped by 2 bases and J by 4 bases, with 14 bases between them. CDR3 residues: CASSLPPGVGYGYTF. In nucleotides, the CDR3 is TGTGCCAGCAGTTTACCCCCGGGGGTCGGCTATGGCTACACCTTC.

The V call is TRBV3-1, the J call TRBJ2-7; possibly TRBD1 for D (6 bases). The CDR3 runs 13 residues. Germline assignment: CDR1 LGHDT and CDR2 YNNKEL (reference sequence). The germline V and J ends were trimmed by 3 bases and 3 bases, with 9 bases remaining between them. The CDR3 DNA follows: TGTGCCAGCAGCCAGAGACAGGTCTACGAGCAGTACTTC. Encoded protein: CASSQRQVYEQYF.

This clonotype was detected ten times or more. The V gene is TRBV9, the J gene TRBJ1-2; D is ambiguous. The length of the CDR3 is 12 residues. Germline lookup yields CDR1 SGDLS and CDR2 YYNGEE. Trimming took off 0 bases at V and 4 bases at J, with 4 bases between the two ends. The CDR3 DNA reads TGTGCCAGCAGCGTAGTAGGCTATGGCTACACCTTC. It specifies CASSVVGYGYTF. Complete variable domain (other parts from reference TRBV9 and TRBJ1-2): DSGVTQTPKHLITATGQRVTLRCSPRSGDLSVYWYQQSLDQGLQFLIQYYNGEERAKGNILERFSAQQFPDLHSELNLSSLELGDSALYFCASSVVGYGYTFGSGTRLTVV.

This chain uses TRBV5-4 with TRBJ2-5, with D tentatively TRBD1 (6 bases). The CDR3 has 14 residues. Germline V lookup: CDR1 SGHNT, CDR2 YYREEE (reference sequence). V lost 0 bases to trimming and J lost 7 bases, with 13 bases between them. This CDR3 reads CASSLGTAPGTQYF. The DNA for the CDR3 is TGTGCCAGCAGCTTGGGGACAGCCCCAGGGACCCAGTACTTC. Using reference TRBV5-4 and TRBJ2-5 for the parts outside the CDR3, the full variable domain is ETGVTQSPTHLIKTRGQQVTLRCSSQSGHNTVSWYQQALGQGPQFIFQYYREEENGRGNFPPRFSGLQFPNYSSELNVNALELDDSALYLCASSLGTAPGTQYFGPGTRLLVL.